This T cell receptor beta chain was obtained from a study of somatic mutations in cytotoxic T cells in rheumatoid arthritis. Libraries were prepared by immunoSEQ multiplex PCR; TCRdb keeps only in-frame clonotypes and omits some of them. The repertoire holds about 11,000 clones, roughly 74% seen once, with approximately 10% in the top ten. Looked up from germline, CDR1 is SGHRS and CDR2 is YFSETQ. This CDR3 has 14 amino acids. V was shortened by 4 bases and J by 8 bases, with 16 bases between the two germline ends. The sequenced material came from CD8+ T cells sorted from blood. This TCR derives from a woman in her 40s in good health. V usage is TRBV5-1 and J usage is TRBJ2-1, with D tentatively TRBD2 (6 bases). CDR3 in amino acids: CASSAGQGLDEQFF. The CDR3 nucleotides read TGCGCCAGCAGCGCGGGGCAGGGTCTCGATGAGCAGTTCTTC.